Shown below are 19 T cell receptor beta chains from a single sample sequenced in a study of response to subunit inactivated influenza vaccine. TCRdb ran MiXCR on the RT-PCR reads and lists one entry per CDR3 protein. Among around 190,000 distinct CDR3 sequences listed, under 15% were seen once. The starting material was CD8+ T cells sorted from PBMCs, obtained 4 to 6 days after vaccination. The receptors derive from a man aged 45-65 years who received an inactivated influenza vaccine.

This clonotype was seen ten or more times. This chain joins TRBV12-3 or TRBV12-4 and TRBJ2-3; D may correspond to TRBD1 or TRBD2 (5 bases each). The CDR3 runs to 14 residues. V was trimmed by 4 bases and J by 4 bases, leaving 12 bases between them. The CDR3 sequence: CASSSRDVPDTQYF. DNA of the CDR3: TGTGCCAGCAGTTCCCGGGACGTCCCAGATACGCAGTATTTT.

This chain joins TRBV15 and TRBJ2-3, with TRBD1 as a possible D gene (6 bases). V was pared by 3 bases and J by 5 bases, with 15 bases between. The germline gives CDR1 LNHNV, CDR2 YYDKDF (reference sequence). The CDR3 consists of 15 residues. The DNA for the CDR3 is TGTGCCACCAGCAGGGGGGCTAGCTCACAAGATACGCAGTATTTT. It encodes CATSRGASSQDTQYF.

This clonotype has only a few counts. This chain connects TRBV15 to TRBJ1-1; D possibly corresponds to TRBD1 (5 bases). The V end was cut by 4 bases, the J end by 6 bases, with 12 bases between. Germline V CDR1 and CDR2: LNHNV, YYDKDF (reference sequence). The CDR3 runs 13 residues. CDR3 region: CATSTGTGPEAFF. In DNA, the CDR3 is TGTGCCACCAGCACTGGGACCGGTCCTGAAGCTTTCTTT.

Only a few counts were recorded for this clonotype. The CDR3 spells CASNDGNYNEQFF. The CDR3 nucleotides read TGTGCCAGCAACGACGGGAACTACAATGAGCAGTTCTTC. The V call is TRBV9, the J call TRBJ2-1; tentative D call: TRBD2 (5 bases). CDR1 and CDR2 (germline): SGDLS, YYNGEE. V dropped 6 bases and J dropped 3 bases, with 10 bases sitting between them. The CDR3 is 13 amino acids.

The J gene is TRBJ2-3, the V gene TRBV14, with D perhaps matching TRBD2 (6 bases). Germline V gene lookup returns CDR1 SGHDN and CDR2 FVKESK. The CDR3 length is 16 residues. V was clipped by 6 bases and J by 0 bases, with 16 bases between them. The CDR3: CASSRPRDFSTDTQYF. For the CDR3, the DNA is TGTGCCAGCAGTCGACCCAGGGACTTTAGCACAGATACGCAGTATTTT.

This clonotype was recorded at least ten times. The conserved phenylalanine or tryptophan normally closing the CDR3 is absent here, so this likely arose from a read error. No DNA is shown, since the ends of the CDR3 on it are uncertain; the CDR3 is the one TCRdb lists. The rearrangement links TRBV4-1 to TRBJ2-1; the D call of TRBD2 is as the table states it, not checked on the DNA. Germline V gene data show CDR1 as MGHRA and CDR2 as YSYEKL. The CDR3 is 15 residues long, ends included. Here the CDR3 reads CASSHPEGASGPPLL.

The chain recombines TRBV27 with TRBJ2-5; TRBD1 aligns across 7 bases. Germline V lookup: CDR1 MNHEY, CDR2 SMNVEV (reference sequence). After removal of 3 bases from V and 2 bases from J, the junction contained 6 bases not matched to a gene. This CDR3 has 15 residues. The DNA for the CDR3 is TGTGCCAGCAGTTTGGTAGGGGGCGGTCAAGAGACCCAGTACTTC. It yields the protein CASSLVGGGQETQYF.

This clonotype was counted between two and nine times. The genes are TRBV27 and TRBJ2-1, with 9 bases fitting TRBD1. V gave up 5 bases and J gave up 2 bases; unmatched junction bases: 7. Germline assignment: CDR1 MNHEY and CDR2 SMNVEV (reference sequence). The CDR3 length is 16 residues. The CDR3 spells CASSARTGVAYNEQFF. Written as DNA, the CDR3 is TGTGCCAGCAGTGCGAGGACAGGGGTTGCCTACAATGAGCAGTTCTTC.

This chain connects TRBV4-3 to TRBJ1-2; TRBD1 might be the D (5 bases). Trimming took off 6 bases at V and 3 bases at J, with 11 bases between the two ends. The CDR3 runs 13 residues. Germline assignment: CDR1 LGHNA and CDR2 YSLEER. The CDR3 DNA reads TGCGCCAGCAGTCCCAAGGGGTACTATGGCTACACCTTC. Translating gives CASSPKGYYGYTF.

This clonotype was recorded many times. The V call is TRBV29-1, the J call TRBJ2-3; TRBD1 might be the D (5 bases). This CDR3 contains 14 residues. Germline V gives CDR1 SQVTM, CDR2 ANQGSEA. V was shortened by 1 base and J by 4 bases, with 12 bases between the two germline ends. The CDR3 nucleotides read TGCAGCGTTGAAGGCAGGGATGGAGCAGATACGCAGTATTTT. Protein product: CSVEGRDGADTQYF.

The V and J genes are TRBV4-2 and TRBJ2-2, with D tentatively TRBD2 (5 bases). Trimming removed 2 bases from V and 1 base from J, with 11 bases in between. This CDR3 contains 16 residues. Looked up from germline, CDR1 is LGHNA and CDR2 is YNFKEQ. This CDR3 reads CASSQFSVENTGELFF. The CDR3 DNA reads TGTGCCAGCAGCCAATTTAGCGTAGAGAACACCGGGGAGCTGTTTTTT.

This clonotype appeared a few times. This sequence joins TRBV11-2 and TRBJ2-2, with TRBD1 matching over 10 bases. Unmatched junction bases numbered 4, after V lost 4 bases and J lost 5 bases. The germline gives CDR1 SGHAT, CDR2 FQNNGV. This CDR3 has 15 residues. CDR3 amino acids: CASSSPGQGTGELFF. The CDR3 coding sequence is TGTGCCAGCAGCTCTCCGGGACAGGGGACCGGGGAGCTGTTTTTT.

This clonotype occurred a few times. The CDR3 coding sequence is TGTGCCAGCAGGTACCGGGACAGGGATTACGAGCAGTACTTC. Amino acid sequence: CASRYRDRDYEQYF. V is TRBV2 and J is TRBJ2-7; TRBD1 matches at 9 bases. CDR1 and CDR2 (germline): SNHLY, FYNNEI. CDR3 length: 14 residues. J lost 4 bases, V lost 6 bases, and 7 bases had no gene match. Combining the CDR3 with reference TRBV2 and TRBJ2-7 gives the whole variable domain EPEVTQTPSHQVTQMGQEVILRCVPISNHLYFYWYRQILGQKVEFLVSFYNNEISEKSEIFDDQFSVERPDGSNFTLKIRSTKLEDSAMYFCASRYRDRDYEQYFGPGTRLTVT.

This clonotype was observed many times. This rearrangement joins TRBV28 to TRBJ2-1, with D tentatively TRBD1 or TRBD2 (5 bases each). The V and J ends lost 2 bases and 9 bases respectively, with 8 bases between them. The CDR3 loop spans 12 amino acids. Germline CDR1 and CDR2: MDHEN and SYDVKM. CDR3 sequence (DNA): TGTGCCAGCAGTTTAGGGGGTCCTGAGCAGTTCTTC. Amino acid sequence: CASSLGGPEQFF.

A few counts support this clonotype. The chain has TRBV19 and TRBJ2-1; 9 nucleotides match TRBD2. The CDR3 is 14 residues long. V gave up 9 bases and J gave up 8 bases; unmatched junction bases: 11. Germline V gene lookup returns CDR1 LNHDA and CDR2 SQIVND (reference sequence). In DNA, the CDR3 is TGTGCCAGCTCACGGGGCGGGGGGGCCTATGAGCAGTTCTTC. As protein: CASSRGGGAYEQFF.

In this sample, this clonotype turned up a few times. This sequence joins TRBV7-9 and TRBJ2-1, with D unclear. This CDR3 comprises 12 residues. The germline CDR1 and CDR2 sequences are SEHNR and FQNEAQ (reference sequence). Trimming cost V 1 base and J 8 bases, with 6 bases left between them. CDR3 in amino acids: CASSLGWHEQFF. As DNA, the CDR3 is TGTGCCAGCAGCTTAGGTTGGCATGAGCAGTTCTTC.

This clonotype has a handful of counts. The J gene is TRBJ2-5, the V gene TRBV27; TRBD2 matches at 14 bases. CDR1 is MNHEY, CDR2 SMNVEV, per germline (reference sequence). The CDR3 runs to 14 residues. J was trimmed by 7 bases and V by 11 bases; bases with no gene match: 9. The CDR3 DNA reads TGTGCCGTTTCGACTAGCGGGAGGGACTTGACCCAGTACTTC. The encoded protein is CAVSTSGRDLTQYF.

The sample holds a few counts of this clonotype. The V gene is TRBV28, the J gene TRBJ2-7, with 7 positions matching TRBD2. CDR3 length equals 15 residues. The J segment lost 5 bases and the V segment lost 4 bases, leaving 11 bases of the junction unmatched. Germline V lookup: CDR1 MDHEN, CDR2 SYDVKM. CDR3 region: CASSSYAGVYNEQYF. DNA for the CDR3: TGTGCCAGCAGTTCCTACGCGGGGGTATACAACGAGCAGTACTTC.

The chain couples TRBV27 to TRBJ2-3; D is perhaps TRBD2 (6 bases). This CDR3 region has 16 residues. V was shortened by 3 bases and J by 4 bases, with 17 bases between the two germline ends. Per the germline V gene, CDR1 is MNHEY and CDR2 is SMNVEV (reference sequence). The CDR3 region is CASSFSRQTSSDTQYF. CDR3 nucleotide sequence: TGTGCCAGCAGTTTTTCACGACAGACTAGTTCAGATACGCAGTATTTT.